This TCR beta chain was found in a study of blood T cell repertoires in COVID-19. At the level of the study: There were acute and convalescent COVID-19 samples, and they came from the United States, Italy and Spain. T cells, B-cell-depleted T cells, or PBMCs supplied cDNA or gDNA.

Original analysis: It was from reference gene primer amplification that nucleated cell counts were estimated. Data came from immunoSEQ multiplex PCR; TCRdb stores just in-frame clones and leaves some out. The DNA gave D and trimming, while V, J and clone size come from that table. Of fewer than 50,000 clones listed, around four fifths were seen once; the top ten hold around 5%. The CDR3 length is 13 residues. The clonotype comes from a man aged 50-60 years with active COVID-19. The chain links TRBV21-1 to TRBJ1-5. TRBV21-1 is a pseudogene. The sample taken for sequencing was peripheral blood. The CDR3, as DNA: TGTGCCAGCAGCAAATCTATCAATCAGCCCCAGCATTTT. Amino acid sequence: CASSKSINQPQHF.